The 3 T cell receptor beta chains below were found in one sample sequenced in a study of naive and memory T cell subsets. Ligated cDNA underwent four rounds of PCR with nested alpha and beta constant region primers and SP2. One entry per CDR3 protein, called by TCRdb with MiXCR from the UMI-ligation and nested PCR reads. The top ten hold 6.5% to 9% of the sample, which has roughly 14,000 distinct CDR3 sequences, less than 5.5% seen once. Treatment meaning: skin biopsy from PPD injection site in Mantoux-positive individual. An oligonucleotide containing a UMI was ligated to the 3' end of TCR cDNA. The input for sequencing was skin, taken from a tuberculin skin test site. These receptors originate from an adult in good health.

This clonotype was detected ten times or more. The rearrangement joins TRBV25-1 to TRBJ2-5, with 8 bases lining up with TRBD1. This CDR3 contains 17 residues. V dropped 3 bases and J dropped 5; count of bases not matched to a gene: 14. Per the germline V gene, CDR1 is MGHDK and CDR2 is SYGVNS. The DNA of the CDR3 is TGTGCCAGCAGTGATCGACACAGGGGGTTCTCGGGCGAGACCCAGTACTTC. This codes for CASSDRHRGFSGETQYF.

This clonotype was picked up many times. V and J are TRBV27 and TRBJ2-3; D might be TRBD2 (6 bases). This CDR3 is built from 14 residues. Germline assignment: CDR1 MNHEY and CDR2 SMNVEV (reference sequence). The V end was cut by 5 bases, the J end by 9 bases, with 18 bases between. CDR3 sequence (DNA): TGTGCCAGCAGTCTGAATTCAGGGACTGGCACGCAGTATTTT. Its protein product is CASSLNSGTGTQYF.

This clonotype was seen at least ten times. The chain joins TRBV6-4 to TRBJ2-2; 9 positions match TRBD1. Per germline, CDR1 MRHNA and CDR2 SNTAGT. V lost 6 bases and J lost 2; bases outside the gene matches: 4. The CDR3 is 15 amino acids. The CDR3 region is CASRRDRENTGELFF. The CDR3 DNA is TGTGCCAGCAGAAGGGACAGGGAAAACACCGGGGAGCTGTTTTTT.